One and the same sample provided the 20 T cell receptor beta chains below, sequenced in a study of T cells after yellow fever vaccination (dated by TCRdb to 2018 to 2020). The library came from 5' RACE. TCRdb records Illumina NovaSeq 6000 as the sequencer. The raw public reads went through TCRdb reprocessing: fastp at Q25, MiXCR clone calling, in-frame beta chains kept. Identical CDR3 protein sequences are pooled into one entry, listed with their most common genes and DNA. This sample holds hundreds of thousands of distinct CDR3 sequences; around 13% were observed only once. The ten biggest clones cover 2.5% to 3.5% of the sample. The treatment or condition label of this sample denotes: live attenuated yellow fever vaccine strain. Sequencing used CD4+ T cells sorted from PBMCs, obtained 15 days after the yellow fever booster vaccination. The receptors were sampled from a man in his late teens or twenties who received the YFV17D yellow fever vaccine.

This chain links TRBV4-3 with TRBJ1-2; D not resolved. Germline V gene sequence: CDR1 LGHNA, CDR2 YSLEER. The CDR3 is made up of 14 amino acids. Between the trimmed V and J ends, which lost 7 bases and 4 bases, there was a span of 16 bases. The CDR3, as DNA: TGCGCCAGCACCGAGAGGGTCGGGAGCTATGGCTACACCTTC. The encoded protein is CASTERVGSYGYTF.

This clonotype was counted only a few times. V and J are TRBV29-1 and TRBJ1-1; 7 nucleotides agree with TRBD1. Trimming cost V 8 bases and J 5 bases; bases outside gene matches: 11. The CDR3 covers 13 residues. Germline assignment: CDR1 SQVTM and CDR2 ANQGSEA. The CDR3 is CSIRRGLGTEAFF. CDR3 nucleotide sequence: TGCAGCATCCGGAGGGGGCTTGGAACTGAAGCTTTCTTT.

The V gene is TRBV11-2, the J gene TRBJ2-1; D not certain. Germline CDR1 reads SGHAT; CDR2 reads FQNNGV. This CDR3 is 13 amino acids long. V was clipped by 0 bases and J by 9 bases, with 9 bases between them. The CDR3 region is CASSLDRLGEQFF. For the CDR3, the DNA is TGTGCCAGCAGCTTAGATCGATTGGGTGAGCAGTTCTTC.

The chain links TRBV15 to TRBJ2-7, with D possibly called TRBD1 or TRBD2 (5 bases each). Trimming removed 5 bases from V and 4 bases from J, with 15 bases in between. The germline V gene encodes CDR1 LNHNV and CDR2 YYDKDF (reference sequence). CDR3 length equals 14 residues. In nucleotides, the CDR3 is TGTGCCACCAGCCGAGGACGGGGCACGTACGAGCAGTACTTC. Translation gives CATSRGRGTYEQYF.

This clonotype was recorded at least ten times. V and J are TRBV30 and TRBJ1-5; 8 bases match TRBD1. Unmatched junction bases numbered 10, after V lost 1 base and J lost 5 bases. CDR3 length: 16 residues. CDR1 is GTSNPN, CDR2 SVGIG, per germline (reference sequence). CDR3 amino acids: CAWSALGQAGDQPQHF. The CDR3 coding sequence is TGTGCCTGGAGTGCCCTGGGACAGGCGGGCGATCAGCCCCAGCATTTT.

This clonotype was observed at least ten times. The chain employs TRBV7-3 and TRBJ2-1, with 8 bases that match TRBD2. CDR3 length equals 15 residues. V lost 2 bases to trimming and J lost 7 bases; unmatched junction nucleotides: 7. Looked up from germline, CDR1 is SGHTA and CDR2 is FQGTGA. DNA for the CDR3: TGTGCCAGCAGCTTATACGGGGGGGCAGGGAATGAGCAGTTCTTC. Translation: CASSLYGGAGNEQFF.

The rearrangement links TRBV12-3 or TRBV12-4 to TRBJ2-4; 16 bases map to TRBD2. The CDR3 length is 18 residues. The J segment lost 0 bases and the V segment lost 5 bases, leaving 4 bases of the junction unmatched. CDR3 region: CASSLGLAGGLAKNIQYF. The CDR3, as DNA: TGTGCCAGCAGTCTGGGACTAGCGGGGGGGTTAGCCAAAAACATTCAGTACTTC.

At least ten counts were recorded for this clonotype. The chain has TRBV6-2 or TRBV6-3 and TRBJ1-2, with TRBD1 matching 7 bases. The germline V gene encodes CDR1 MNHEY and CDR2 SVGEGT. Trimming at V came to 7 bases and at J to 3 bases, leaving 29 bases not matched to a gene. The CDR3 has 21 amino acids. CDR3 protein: CASTLLWDSWISGARHYGYTF. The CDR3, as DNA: TGTGCCAGCACCCTTTTATGGGACAGCTGGATATCAGGGGCGCGTCACTATGGCTACACCTTC.

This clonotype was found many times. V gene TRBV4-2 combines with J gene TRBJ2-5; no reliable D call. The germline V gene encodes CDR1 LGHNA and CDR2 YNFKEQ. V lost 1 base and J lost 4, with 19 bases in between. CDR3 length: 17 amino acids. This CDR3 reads CASSQAGGPGSGETQYF. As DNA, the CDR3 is TGTGCCAGCAGCCAAGCAGGTGGTCCAGGTTCGGGAGAGACCCAGTACTTC.

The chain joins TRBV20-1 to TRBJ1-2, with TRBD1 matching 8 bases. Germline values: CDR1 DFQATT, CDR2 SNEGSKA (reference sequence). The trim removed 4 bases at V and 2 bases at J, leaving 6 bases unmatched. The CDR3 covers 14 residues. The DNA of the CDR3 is TGCAGTGCTATAATCCGACAGGGGAACTATGGCTACACCTTC. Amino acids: CSAIIRQGNYGYTF.

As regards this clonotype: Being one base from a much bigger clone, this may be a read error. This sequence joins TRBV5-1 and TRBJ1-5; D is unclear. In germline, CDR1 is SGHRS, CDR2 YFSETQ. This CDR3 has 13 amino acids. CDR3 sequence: CASSPLGSEPQNF. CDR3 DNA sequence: TGCGCCAGCAGCCCCCTCGGGTCGGAGCCCCAGAATTTT. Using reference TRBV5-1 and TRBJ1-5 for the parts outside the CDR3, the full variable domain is KAGVTQTPRYLIKTRGQQVTLSCSPISGHRSVSWYQQTPGQGLQFLFEYFSETQRNKGNFPGRFSGRQFSNSRSEMNVSTLELGDSALYLCASSPLGSEPQNFGDGTRLSIL.

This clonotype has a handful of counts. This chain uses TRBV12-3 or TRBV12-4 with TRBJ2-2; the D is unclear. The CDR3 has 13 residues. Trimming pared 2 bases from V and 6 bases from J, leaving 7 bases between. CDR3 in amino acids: CASSLIMSGELFF. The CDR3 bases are TGTGCCAGCAGTTTAATTATGTCCGGGGAGCTGTTTTTT.

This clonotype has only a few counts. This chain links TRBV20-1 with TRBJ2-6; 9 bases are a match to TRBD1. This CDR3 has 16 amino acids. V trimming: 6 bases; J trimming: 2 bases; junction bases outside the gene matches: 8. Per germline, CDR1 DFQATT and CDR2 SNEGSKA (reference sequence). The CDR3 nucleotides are TGCAGTGCCGTCGGACAGGGGTGGGCTGGGGCCAACGTCCTGACTTTC. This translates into CSAVGQGWAGANVLTF.

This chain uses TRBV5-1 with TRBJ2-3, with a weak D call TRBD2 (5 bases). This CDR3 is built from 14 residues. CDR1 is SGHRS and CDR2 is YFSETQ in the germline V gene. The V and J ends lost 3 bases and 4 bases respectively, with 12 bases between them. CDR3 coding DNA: TGCGCCAGCAGCTCAAACTACGGGGCAGATACGCAGTATTTT. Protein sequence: CASSSNYGADTQYF.

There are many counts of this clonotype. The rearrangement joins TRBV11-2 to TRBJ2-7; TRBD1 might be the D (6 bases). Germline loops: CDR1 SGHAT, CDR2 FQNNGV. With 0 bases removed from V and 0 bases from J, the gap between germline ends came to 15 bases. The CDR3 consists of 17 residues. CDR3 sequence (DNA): TGTGCCAGCAGCTTAGATCAACGGCAGGGGAGCTCCTACGAGCAGTACTTC. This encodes CASSLDQRQGSSYEQYF.

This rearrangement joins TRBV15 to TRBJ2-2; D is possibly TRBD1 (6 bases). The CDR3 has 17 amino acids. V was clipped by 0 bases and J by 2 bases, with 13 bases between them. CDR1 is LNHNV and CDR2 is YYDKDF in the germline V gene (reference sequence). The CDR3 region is CATSRDGWGLNTGELFF. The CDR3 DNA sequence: TGTGCCACCAGCAGAGATGGCTGGGGGCTAAACACCGGGGAGCTGTTTTTT.

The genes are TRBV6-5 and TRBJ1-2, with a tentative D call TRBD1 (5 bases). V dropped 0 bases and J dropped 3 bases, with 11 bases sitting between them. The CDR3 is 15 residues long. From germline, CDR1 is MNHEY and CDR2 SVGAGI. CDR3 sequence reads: CASSYSLGGDYGYTF. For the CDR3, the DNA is TGTGCCAGCAGTTACTCCCTTGGGGGGGACTATGGCTACACCTTC.

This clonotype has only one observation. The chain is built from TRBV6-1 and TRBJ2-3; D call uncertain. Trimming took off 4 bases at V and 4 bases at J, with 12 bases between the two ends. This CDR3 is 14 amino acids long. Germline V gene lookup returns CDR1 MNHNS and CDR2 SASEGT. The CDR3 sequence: CASSAGHGPDTQYF. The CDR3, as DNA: TGTGCCAGCAGTGCCGGGCATGGCCCAGATACGCAGTATTTT.

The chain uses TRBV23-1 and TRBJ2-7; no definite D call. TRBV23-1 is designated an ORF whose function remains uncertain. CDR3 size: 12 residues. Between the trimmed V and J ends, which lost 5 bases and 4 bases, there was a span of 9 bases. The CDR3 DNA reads TGCGCCAGCAGTGGCCCGGTATACGAGCAGTACGTC. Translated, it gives CASSGPVYEQYV.

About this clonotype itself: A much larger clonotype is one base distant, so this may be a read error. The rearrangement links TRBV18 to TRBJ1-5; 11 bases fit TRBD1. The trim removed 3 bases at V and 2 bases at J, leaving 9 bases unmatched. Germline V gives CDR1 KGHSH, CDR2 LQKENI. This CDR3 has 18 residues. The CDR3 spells CASSPRAGQGACNQPQHF. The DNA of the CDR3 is TGTGCCAGCTCACCCCGAGCCGGACAGGGGGCTTGCAATCAGCCCCAGCATTTT.